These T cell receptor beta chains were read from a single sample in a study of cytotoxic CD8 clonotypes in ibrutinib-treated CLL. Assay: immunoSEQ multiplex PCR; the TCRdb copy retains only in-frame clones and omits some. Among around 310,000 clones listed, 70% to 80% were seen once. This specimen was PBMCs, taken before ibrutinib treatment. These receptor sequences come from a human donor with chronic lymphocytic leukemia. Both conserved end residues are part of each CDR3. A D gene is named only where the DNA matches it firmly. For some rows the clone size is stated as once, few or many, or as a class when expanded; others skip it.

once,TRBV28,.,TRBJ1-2,CASSPTSAGRVSNGYTF,TGTGCCAGCAGTCCAACGTCGGCGGGCAGGGTCAGTAATGGCTACACCTTC
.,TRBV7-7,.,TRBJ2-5,CASSLGPVQETQYF,TGTGCCAGCAGCTTAGGGCCAGTCCAAGAGACCCAGTACTTC
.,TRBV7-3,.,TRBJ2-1,CASSSQQGYGEQFF,TGTGCCAGCAGCTCGCAACAGGGATATGGTGAGCAGTTCTTC
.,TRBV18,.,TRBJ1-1,CASSFSREHTEAFF,TGTGCCAGCTCATTCTCCAGGGAGCACACTGAAGCTTTCTTT
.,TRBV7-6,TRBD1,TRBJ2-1,CASSQGTGAFNEQFF,TGTGCCAGCAGCCAGGGGACAGGGGCTTTTAATGAGCAGTTCTTC
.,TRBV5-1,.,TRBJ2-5,CASSLSYPQETQYF,TGCGCCAGCAGCTTGTCGTATCCCCAAGAGACCCAGTACTTC
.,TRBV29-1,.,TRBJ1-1,CSAGTEAFF,TGCAGCGCCGGGACTGAAGCTTTCTTT
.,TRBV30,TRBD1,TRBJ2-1,CAWMTGHSYNEQFF,TGTGCCTGGATGACAGGGCACTCCTACAATGAGCAGTTCTTC
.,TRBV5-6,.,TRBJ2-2,CASSRLYLGRTGELFF,TGTGCCAGCAGCCGACTGTACCTCGGGAGAACCGGGGAGCTGTTTTTT
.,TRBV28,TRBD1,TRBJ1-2,CASSYYRGLHYGYTF,TGTGCCAGCTCTTACTACAGGGGGCTCCACTATGGCTACACCTTC
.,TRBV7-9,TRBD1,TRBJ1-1,CASSRTGVGMNTEAFF,TGTGCCAGCAGCCGGACAGGGGTTGGCATGAACACTGAAGCTTTCTTT
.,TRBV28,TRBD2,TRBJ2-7,CASSTSGRRYEQYF,TGTGCCAGCAGTACTAGCGGGAGGCGCTACGAGCAGTACTTC
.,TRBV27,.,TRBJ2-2,CATRSLATNTGELFF,TGTGCCACCAGATCACTGGCCACGAACACCGGGGAGCTGTTTTTT
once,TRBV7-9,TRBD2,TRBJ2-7,CASSSPDGTSGYEQYF,TGTGCCAGCAGCTCGCCGGACGGGACTAGCGGGTACGAGCAGTACTTC
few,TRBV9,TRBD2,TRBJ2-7,CASSVASGRGYEQYF,TGTGCCAGCAGCGTGGCTAGCGGGAGAGGCTACGAGCAGTACTTC
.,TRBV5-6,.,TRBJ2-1,CASSFFGSNEQFF,TGTGCCAGCAGCTTTTTTGGGAGCAATGAGCAGTTCTTC
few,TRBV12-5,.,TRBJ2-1,CASGPTGWEQFF,TGTGCTAGTGGCCCGACAGGATGGGAGCAGTTCTTC
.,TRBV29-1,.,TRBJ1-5,CSVGSGYDSNQPQHF,TGCAGCGTTGGATCAGGGTACGATAGCAATCAGCCCCAGCATTTT
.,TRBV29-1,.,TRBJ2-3,CSVEDFRAGGYDTQYF,TGCAGCGTTGAAGATTTCAGGGCTGGGGGATATGATACGCAGTATTTT
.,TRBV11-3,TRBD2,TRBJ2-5,CASSMGLADQEETQYF,TGTGCCAGCAGCATGGGACTAGCGGACCAGGAAGAGACCCAGTACTTC
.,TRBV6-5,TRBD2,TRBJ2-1,CASNGLAGLQFF,TGTGCCAGCAACGGACTAGCGGGATTACAGTTCTTC
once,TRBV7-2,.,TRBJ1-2,CASSSWASHLGGYTF,TGTGCCAGCTCCTCATGGGCCAGTCACCTGGGCGGCTACACCTTC
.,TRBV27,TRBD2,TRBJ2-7,CASSQTSGLRQYF,TGTGCCAGCAGTCAGACTAGCGGTCTGAGGCAGTACTTC
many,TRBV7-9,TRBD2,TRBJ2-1,CASSPYLTGGDEQFF,TGTGCCAGCAGCCCTTATTTGACGGGAGGGGATGAGCAGTTCTTC
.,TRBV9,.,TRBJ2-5,CASSVVAEETQYF,TGTGCCAGCAGCGTCGTGGCAGAAGAGACCCAGTACTTC
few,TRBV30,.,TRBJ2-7,CAWSLTGALQYF,TGTGCCTGGAGCTTGACGGGGGCCTTGCAGTACTTC
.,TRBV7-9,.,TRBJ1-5,CASSPDGNQPQHF,TGTGCCAGCAGCCCCGATGGAAATCAGCCCCAGCATTTT